The rows below give T cell receptor beta chains drawn from one sample of a study of beta chain features in type 1 diabetes. The assay was immunoSEQ multiplex PCR, and TCRdb's table has in-frame clones only and misses some. The table includes almost 350,000 clones, around 9.3% detected once. Sequencing was performed on central memory CD4+ T cells from blood. The source is a man aged 30 to 39 with type 1 diabetes. Each CDR3 is given with its conserved first and last residue. The order of the fields is J gene, clone size, D gene, V gene, CDR3 protein, CDR3 DNA. A D gene is named only where the DNA matches it firmly. Clone size, where shown, is once, few, many, or a class for clones that have expanded.

J: TRBJ1-6; size: few; D: -; V: TRBV4-3; CDR3: CASSQDRGNSPLHF; DNA: TGCGCCAGCAGCCAAGATAGGGGTAATTCACCCCTCCACTTT
J: TRBJ1-3; size: few; D: -; V: TRBV5-1; CDR3: CASSFGDSGNTIYF; DNA: TGCGCCAGCAGCTTCGGGGACTCTGGAAACACCATATATTTT
J: TRBJ2-2; size: -; D: -; V: TRBV10-3; CDR3: CAIKDLNTGELFF; DNA: TGTGCCATCAAGGACCTGAACACCGGGGAGCTGTTTTTT
J: TRBJ2-1; size: few; D: -; V: TRBV11-2; CDR3: CASSDSTGSEQFF; DNA: TGTGCCAGCAGCGATTCCACGGGGAGTGAGCAGTTCTTC
J: TRBJ2-2; size: many; D: -; V: TRBV7-9; CDR3: CASSLRDSNTGELFF; DNA: TGTGCCAGCAGCTTAAGAGATTCGAACACCGGGGAGCTGTTTTTT
J: TRBJ2-7; size: -; D: TRBD1; V: TRBV27; CDR3: CASGTGVSPYEQYF; DNA: TGTGCCAGCGGGACAGGGGTCTCACCCTACGAGCAGTACTTC
J: TRBJ2-4; size: few; D: -; V: TRBV5-1; CDR3: CASSPNVGGKNIQYF; DNA: TGCGCCAGCAGCCCAAACGTCGGAGGCAAAAACATTCAGTACTTC
J: TRBJ2-7; size: -; D: TRBD2; V: TRBV18; CDR3: CASSRLAGGLAQEQYF; DNA: TGTGCCAGCTCGCGACTAGCGGGGGGGCTGGCGCAGGAGCAGTACTTC
J: TRBJ1-1; size: -; D: -; V: TRBV6-1; CDR3: CASIWGSDTEAFF; DNA: TGTGCCAGCATCTGGGGATCGGACACTGAAGCTTTCTTT
J: TRBJ1-6; size: few; D: -; V: TRBV18; CDR3: CASSPFREKNSPLHF; DNA: TGTGCCAGCTCACCATTTAGGGAGAAGAATTCACCCCTCCACTTT
J: TRBJ1-1; size: -; D: -; V: TRBV5-1; CDR3: CASSWRSQGTPFF; DNA: TGCGCCAGCAGCTGGAGGTCACAGGGTACCCCTTTCTTT
J: TRBJ1-3; size: few; D: -; V: TRBV23-1; CDR3: CASSHTRQTSGNTIYF; DNA: TGCGCCAGCAGTCACACCAGGCAAACCTCTGGAAACACCATATATTTT
J: TRBJ2-7; size: few; D: -; V: TRBV7-8; CDR3: CASSRGGGQSSYEQYF; DNA: TGTGCCAGCAGCAGGGGCGGGGGACAGTCTTCCTACGAGCAGTACTTC
J: TRBJ1-6; size: once; D: -; V: TRBV6-5; CDR3: CASGGGSNSPLHF; DNA: TGTGCCAGCGGAGGGGGATCGAATTCACCCCTCCACTTT
J: TRBJ1-1; size: -; D: -; V: TRBV7-2; CDR3: CASSLVAGEAFF; DNA: TGTGCCAGCAGCTTAGTGGCGGGTGAAGCTTTCTTT
J: TRBJ1-2; size: -; D: TRBD1; V: TRBV6-6; CDR3: CASRDDRRGQFYGYTF; DNA: TGTGCCAGCAGAGACGACCGAAGGGGACAGTTCTATGGCTACACCTTC
J: TRBJ2-3; size: few; D: TRBD2; V: TRBV11-3; CDR3: CASSLSLAGTDTQYF; DNA: TGTGCCAGCAGCTTATCCCTAGCGGGCACAGATACGCAGTATTTT
J: TRBJ2-5; size: -; D: -; V: TRBV5-1; CDR3: CASSLDTGKETQYF; DNA: TGCGCCAGCAGCTTGGACACAGGGAAAGAGACCCAGTACTTC
J: TRBJ1-2; size: few; D: -; V: TRBV7-2; CDR3: CASSLGHYGYTF; DNA: TGTGCCAGCAGCTTGGGACACTATGGCTACACCTTC
J: TRBJ2-5; size: few; D: TRBD2; V: TRBV20-1; CDR3: CSAGLAETQYF; DNA: TGCAGTGCTGGACTAGCGGAGACCCAGTACTTC
J: TRBJ1-6; size: many; D: -; V: TRBV9; CDR3: CASSSVGSRDNSPLHF; DNA: TGTGCCAGCAGCTCCGTCGGCAGCAGGGATAATTCACCCCTCCACTTT
J: TRBJ1-6; size: once; D: -; V: TRBV5-6; CDR3: CASSQRRQNSPLHF; DNA: TGTGCCAGCAGCCAACGTCGGCAGAATTCACCCCTCCACTTT
J: TRBJ1-2; size: -; D: TRBD1; V: TRBV2; CDR3: CASRSGTGVGYTF; DNA: TGTGCCAGCAGGTCCGGGACAGGGGTCGGCTACACCTTC
J: TRBJ2-1; size: -; D: -; V: TRBV5-6; CDR3: CASSFQGNEQFF; DNA: TGTGCCAGCAGCTTCCAGGGCAATGAGCAGTTCTTC
J: TRBJ1-3; size: few; D: -; V: TRBV4-1; CDR3: CASSQDVTALSGNTIYF; DNA: TGCGCCAGCAGCCAAGATGTAACAGCCCTCTCTGGAAACACCATATATTTT
J: TRBJ1-2; size: -; D: -; V: TRBV7-2; CDR3: CASSLGNRLGYGYTF; DNA: TGTGCCAGCAGCTTGGGGAACAGGCTTGGCTATGGCTACACCTTC
J: TRBJ1-5; size: many; D: TRBD1; V: TRBV27; CDR3: CASSKQGAHQPQHF; DNA: TGTGCCAGCAGTAAACAGGGGGCCCATCAGCCCCAGCATTTT
J: TRBJ1-1; size: -; D: -; V: TRBV4-3; CDR3: CASSQGGGMNTEAFF; DNA: TGCGCCAGCAGCCAAGGTGGAGGGATGAACACTGAAGCTTTCTTT
J: TRBJ1-6; size: few; D: -; V: TRBV9; CDR3: CASSPRSRDSPLHF; DNA: TGTGCCAGCAGCCCACGGTCCAGGGATTCACCCCTCCACTTT
J: TRBJ1-2; size: few; D: TRBD1; V: TRBV7-2; CDR3: CASSFGSGTEAGGYTF; DNA: TGTGCCAGCAGCTTCGGATCCGGGACAGAGGCAGGTGGCTACACCTTC
J: TRBJ1-2; size: few; D: TRBD1; V: TRBV7-9; CDR3: CASSVTGGKSGYTF; DNA: TGTGCCAGCAGCGTGACAGGGGGCAAATCTGGCTACACCTTC
J: TRBJ2-5; size: few; D: -; V: TRBV15; CDR3: CATKRGSQETQYF; DNA: TGTGCCACGAAACGGGGAAGTCAAGAGACCCAGTACTTC
J: TRBJ2-2; size: many; D: -; V: TRBV2; CDR3: CASSPNMDTGELFF; DNA: TGTGCCAGCAGTCCGAACATGGACACCGGGGAGCTGTTTTTT
J: TRBJ1-5; size: few; D: -; V: TRBV5-1; CDR3: CASSLGPGSYQPQHF; DNA: TGCGCCAGCAGCTTGGGACCTGGGAGCTATCAGCCCCAGCATTTT
J: TRBJ1-2; size: -; D: TRBD1; V: TRBV20-1; CDR3: CSTWDREDYTF; DNA: TGCAGTACCTGGGACAGGGAAGACTACACCTTC
J: TRBJ2-1; size: many; D: -; V: TRBV4-3; CDR3: CASSRNRVGGNEQFF; DNA: TGCGCCAGCAGCCGGAACAGGGTAGGGGGCAATGAGCAGTTCTTC
J: TRBJ1-2; size: few; D: -; V: TRBV5-1; CDR3: CASSLNTGLNYGYTF; DNA: TGCGCCAGCAGCCTTAATACAGGACTGAACTATGGCTACACCTTC
J: TRBJ1-1; size: -; D: -; V: TRBV19; CDR3: CASSSGRGAEAFF; DNA: TGTGCCAGTAGTTCAGGGAGAGGGGCTGAAGCTTTCTTT
J: TRBJ2-1; size: many; D: -; V: TRBV7-2; CDR3: CASSLVHLGEQFF; DNA: TGTGCCAGCAGCTTAGTTCATCTCGGTGAGCAGTTCTTC
J: TRBJ1-2; size: few; D: -; V: TRBV29-1; CDR3: CSVENRDNYGYTF; DNA: TGCAGCGTTGAAAACAGGGACAACTATGGCTACACCTTC
J: TRBJ2-3; size: few; D: TRBD1; V: TRBV5-4; CDR3: CASRSQGLDTQYF; DNA: TGTGCCAGCAGGTCACAGGGGTTAGATACGCAGTATTTT
J: TRBJ2-7; size: few; D: TRBD1; V: TRBV19; CDR3: CASSTPGLETGEERNEQYF; DNA: TGTGCCAGTAGTACCCCGGGCCTCGAGACAGGGGAGGAGCGAAACGAGCAGTACTTC
J: TRBJ1-2; size: -; D: -; V: TRBV6-5; CDR3: CAISQPNYGYTF; DNA: TGTGCCATCAGCCAACCCAACTATGGCTACACCTTC
J: TRBJ1-2; size: -; D: -; V: TRBV5-1; CDR3: CASSLMGGYGYTF; DNA: TGCGCCAGCAGCTTGATGGGGGGTTATGGCTACACCTTC
J: TRBJ2-7; size: -; D: -; V: TRBV11-2; CDR3: CASSLGADTSYEQYF; DNA: TGTGCCAGCAGCTTAGGCGCGGATACCTCCTACGAGCAGTACTTC
J: TRBJ1-2; size: few; D: TRBD1; V: TRBV5-6; CDR3: CASSLGGVDGYTF; DNA: TGTGCCAGCAGCTTAGGGGGCGTTGATGGCTACACCTTC
J: TRBJ2-6; size: few; D: -; V: TRBV7-2; CDR3: CASSPTLISGANVLTF; DNA: TGTGCCAGCAGCCCCACGCTAATCTCTGGGGCCAACGTCCTGACTTTC
J: TRBJ2-3; size: few; D: TRBD2; V: TRBV11-2; CDR3: CASSLREAGGITDTQYF; DNA: TGTGCCAGCAGCTTAAGAGAAGCGGGGGGTATCACAGATACGCAGTATTTT
J: TRBJ1-2; size: -; D: -; V: TRBV7-2; CDR3: CASSPLRLDGYTF; DNA: TGTGCCAGCAGCCCATTACGGTTGGACGGCTACACCTTC
J: TRBJ1-1; size: few; D: -; V: TRBV29-1; CDR3: CSVIQKNTEAFF; DNA: TGCAGCGTCATACAGAAGAACACTGAAGCTTTCTTT
J: TRBJ1-2; size: -; D: -; V: TRBV19; CDR3: CASSILGYGYTF; DNA: TGTGCCAGTAGTATTCTCGGGTATGGCTACACCTTC
J: TRBJ2-3; size: few; D: -; V: TRBV20-1; CDR3: CSAFRDTQYF; DNA: TGCAGTGCTTTCAGAGATACGCAGTATTTT
J: TRBJ1-2; size: few; D: TRBD1; V: TRBV5-1; CDR3: CASSLVGQGLGGYTF; DNA: TGCGCCAGCAGCTTGGTGGGACAGGGTTTGGGTGGCTACACCTTC
J: TRBJ1-6; size: -; D: TRBD1; V: TRBV2; CDR3: CASHRDSNSPLHF; DNA: TGTGCCAGCCATAGGGACAGTAATTCACCCCTCCACTTT
J: TRBJ1-2; size: -; D: TRBD1; V: TRBV7-2; CDR3: CASSPQDRGAGGYTF; DNA: TGTGCCAGCAGCCCGCAAGACAGGGGCGCAGGGGGCTACACCTTC
J: TRBJ2-7; size: -; D: -; V: TRBV28; CDR3: CASNVQERSYEQYF; DNA: TGTGCCAGCAACGTTCAGGAAAGGTCCTACGAGCAGTACTTC
J: TRBJ2-5; size: few; D: -; V: TRBV7-2; CDR3: CASSDDGTSQETQYF; DNA: TGTGCCAGCAGCGACGACGGAACCTCCCAAGAGACCCAGTACTTC
J: TRBJ2-1; size: few; D: TRBD2; V: TRBV5-1; CDR3: CASSPAPLGGGAGEQFF; DNA: TGCGCCAGCAGCCCCGCTCCTCTGGGCGGGGGGGCAGGTGAGCAGTTCTTC
J: TRBJ2-5; size: few; D: -; V: TRBV11-3; CDR3: CASSSTGETQYF; DNA: TGTGCCAGCAGCTCAACAGGAGAGACCCAGTACTTC
J: TRBJ2-3; size: few; D: TRBD2; V: TRBV11-2; CDR3: CASNLLAGGHEDTQYF; DNA: TGTGCCAGCAACCTACTAGCGGGGGGGCATGAAGATACGCAGTATTTT